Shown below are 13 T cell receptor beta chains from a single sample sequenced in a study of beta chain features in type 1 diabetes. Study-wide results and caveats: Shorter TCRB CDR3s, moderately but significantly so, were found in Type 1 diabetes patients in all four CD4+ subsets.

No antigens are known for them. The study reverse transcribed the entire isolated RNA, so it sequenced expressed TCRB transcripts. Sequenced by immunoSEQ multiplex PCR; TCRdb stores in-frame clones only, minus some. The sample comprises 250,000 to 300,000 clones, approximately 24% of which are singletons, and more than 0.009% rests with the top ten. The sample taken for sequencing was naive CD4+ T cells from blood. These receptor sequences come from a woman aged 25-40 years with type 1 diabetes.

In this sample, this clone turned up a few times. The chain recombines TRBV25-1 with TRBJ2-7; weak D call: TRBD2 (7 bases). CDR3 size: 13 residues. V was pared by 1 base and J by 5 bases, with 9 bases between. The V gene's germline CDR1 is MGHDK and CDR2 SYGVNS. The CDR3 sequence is CASSEWGGDEQYF. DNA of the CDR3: TGTGCCAGCAGTGAATGGGGGGGCGACGAGCAGTACTTC.

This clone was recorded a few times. In DNA, the CDR3 is TGTGCCTGCAGGGGACCGGGGTTGAACAATGAGCAGTTCTTC. Its protein is CACRGPGLNNEQFF. The V and J genes are TRBV30 and TRBJ2-1; tentatively, D is TRBD1 (6 bases). Germline V gene data show CDR1 as GTSNPN and CDR2 as SVGIG (reference sequence). V gave up 6 bases and J gave up 5 bases, with 17 bases separating them. This CDR3 is 14 amino acids long.

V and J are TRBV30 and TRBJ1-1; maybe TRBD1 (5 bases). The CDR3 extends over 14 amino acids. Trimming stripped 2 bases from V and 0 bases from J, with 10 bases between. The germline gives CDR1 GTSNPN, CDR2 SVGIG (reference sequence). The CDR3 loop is CAWSRAGLNTEAFF. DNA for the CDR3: TGTGCCTGGAGTCGAGCAGGGTTGAACACTGAAGCTTTCTTT. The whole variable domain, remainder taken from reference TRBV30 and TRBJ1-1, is SQTIHQWPATLVQPVGSPLSLECTVEGTSNPNLYWYRQAAGRGLQLLFYSVGIGQISSEVPQNLSASRPQDRQFILSSKKLLLSDSGFYLCAWSRAGLNTEAFFGQGTRLTVV.

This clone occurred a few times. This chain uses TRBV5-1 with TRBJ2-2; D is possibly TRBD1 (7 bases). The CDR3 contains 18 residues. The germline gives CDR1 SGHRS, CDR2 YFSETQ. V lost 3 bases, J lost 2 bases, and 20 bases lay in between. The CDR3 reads CASSWGDSRTSNTGELFF. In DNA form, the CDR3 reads TGCGCCAGCAGCTGGGGGGACAGCAGGACATCCAACACCGGGGAGCTGTTTTTT.

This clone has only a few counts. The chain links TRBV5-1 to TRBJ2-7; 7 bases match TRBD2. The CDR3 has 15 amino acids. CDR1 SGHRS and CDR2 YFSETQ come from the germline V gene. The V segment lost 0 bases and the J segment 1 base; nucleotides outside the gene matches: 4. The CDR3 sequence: CASSLVASGSYEQYF. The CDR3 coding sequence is TGCGCCAGCAGCTTGGTGGCTAGCGGATCCTACGAGCAGTACTTC. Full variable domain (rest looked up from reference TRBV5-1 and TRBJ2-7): KAGVTQTPRYLIKTRGQQVTLSCSPISGHRSVSWYQQTPGQGLQFLFEYFSETQRNKGNFPGRFSGRQFSNSRSEMNVSTLELGDSALYLCASSLVASGSYEQYFGPGTRLTVT.

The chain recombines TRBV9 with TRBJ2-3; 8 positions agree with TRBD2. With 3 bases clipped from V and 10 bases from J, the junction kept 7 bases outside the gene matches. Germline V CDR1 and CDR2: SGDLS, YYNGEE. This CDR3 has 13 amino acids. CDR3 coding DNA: TGTGCCAGCAGCGCAAGCGGGAGCCGGTCGCAGTATTTT. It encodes CASSASGSRSQYF.

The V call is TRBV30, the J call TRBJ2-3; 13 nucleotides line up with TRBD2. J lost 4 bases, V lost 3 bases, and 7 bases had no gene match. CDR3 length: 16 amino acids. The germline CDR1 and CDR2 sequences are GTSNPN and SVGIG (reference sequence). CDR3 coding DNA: TGTGCCTGGAGCTTCGGACTAGCGGGAGAGGCAGATACGCAGTATTTT. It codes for CAWSFGLAGEADTQYF.

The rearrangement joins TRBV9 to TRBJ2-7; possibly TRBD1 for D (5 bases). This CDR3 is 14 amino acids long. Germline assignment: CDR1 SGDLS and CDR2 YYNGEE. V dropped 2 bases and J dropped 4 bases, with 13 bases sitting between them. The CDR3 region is CASSVQGMRYEQYF. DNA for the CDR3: TGTGCCAGCAGCGTCCAGGGAATGCGGTACGAGCAGTACTTC.

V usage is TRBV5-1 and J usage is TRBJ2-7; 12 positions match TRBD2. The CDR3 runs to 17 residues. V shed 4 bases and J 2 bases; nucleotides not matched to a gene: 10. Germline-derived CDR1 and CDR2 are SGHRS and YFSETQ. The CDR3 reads CASSAVLAGGPTYEQYF. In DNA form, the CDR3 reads TGCGCCAGCAGCGCCGTACTAGCGGGAGGTCCCACCTACGAGCAGTACTTC.

The CDR3 coding sequence is TGTGCCAGCAGCTTAGCAGGGACAGCTGAAGCTTTCTTT. It specifies CASSLAGTAEAFF. V gene TRBV7-9 combines with J gene TRBJ1-1; 7 nucleotides match TRBD1. The germline V gene has CDR1 SEHNR and CDR2 FQNEAQ (reference sequence). With 0 bases clipped from V and 6 bases from J, the junction kept 1 base outside the gene matches. CDR3 length: 13 residues.

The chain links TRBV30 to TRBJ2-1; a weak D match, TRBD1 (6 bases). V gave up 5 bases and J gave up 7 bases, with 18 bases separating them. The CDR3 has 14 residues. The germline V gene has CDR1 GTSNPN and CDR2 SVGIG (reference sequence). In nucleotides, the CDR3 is TGTGCCTGGCAGAACTTATACAGGGTAAATGAGCAGTTCTTC. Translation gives CAWQNLYRVNEQFF.

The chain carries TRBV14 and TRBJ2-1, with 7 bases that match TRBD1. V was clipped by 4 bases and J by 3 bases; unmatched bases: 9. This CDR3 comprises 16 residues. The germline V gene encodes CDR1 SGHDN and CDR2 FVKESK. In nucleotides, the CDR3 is TGTGCCAGCAGCCCGTTAACGACAGGGTACTACAATGAGCAGTTCTTC. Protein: CASSPLTTGYYNEQFF. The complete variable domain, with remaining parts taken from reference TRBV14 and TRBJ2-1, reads EAGVTQFPSHSVIEKGQTVTLRCDPISGHDNLYWYRRVMGKEIKFLLHFVKESKQDESGMPNNRFLAERTGGTYSTLKVQPAELEDSGVYFCASSPLTTGYYNEQFFGPGTRLTVL.

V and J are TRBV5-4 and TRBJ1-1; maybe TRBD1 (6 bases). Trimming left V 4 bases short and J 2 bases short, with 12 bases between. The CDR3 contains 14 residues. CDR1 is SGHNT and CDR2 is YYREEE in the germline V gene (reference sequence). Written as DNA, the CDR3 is TGTGCCAGCAGCGGCCGGGACACCAACACTGAAGCTTTCTTT. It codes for CASSGRDTNTEAFF.